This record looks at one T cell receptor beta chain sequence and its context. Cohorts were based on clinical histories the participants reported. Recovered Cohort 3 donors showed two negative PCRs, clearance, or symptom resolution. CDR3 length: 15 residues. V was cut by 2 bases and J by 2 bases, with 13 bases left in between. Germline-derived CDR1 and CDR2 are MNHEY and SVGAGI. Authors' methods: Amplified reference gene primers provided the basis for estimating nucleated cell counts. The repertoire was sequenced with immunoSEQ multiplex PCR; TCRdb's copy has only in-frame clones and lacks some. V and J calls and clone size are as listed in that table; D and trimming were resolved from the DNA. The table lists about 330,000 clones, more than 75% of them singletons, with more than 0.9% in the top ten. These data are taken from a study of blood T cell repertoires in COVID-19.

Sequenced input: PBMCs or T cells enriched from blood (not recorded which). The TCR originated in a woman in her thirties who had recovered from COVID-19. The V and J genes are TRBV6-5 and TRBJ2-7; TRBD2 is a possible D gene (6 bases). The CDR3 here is CASSYPGDGTYEQYF. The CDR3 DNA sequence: TGTGCCAGCAGTTACCCGGGGGACGGAACCTACGAGCAGTACTTC.